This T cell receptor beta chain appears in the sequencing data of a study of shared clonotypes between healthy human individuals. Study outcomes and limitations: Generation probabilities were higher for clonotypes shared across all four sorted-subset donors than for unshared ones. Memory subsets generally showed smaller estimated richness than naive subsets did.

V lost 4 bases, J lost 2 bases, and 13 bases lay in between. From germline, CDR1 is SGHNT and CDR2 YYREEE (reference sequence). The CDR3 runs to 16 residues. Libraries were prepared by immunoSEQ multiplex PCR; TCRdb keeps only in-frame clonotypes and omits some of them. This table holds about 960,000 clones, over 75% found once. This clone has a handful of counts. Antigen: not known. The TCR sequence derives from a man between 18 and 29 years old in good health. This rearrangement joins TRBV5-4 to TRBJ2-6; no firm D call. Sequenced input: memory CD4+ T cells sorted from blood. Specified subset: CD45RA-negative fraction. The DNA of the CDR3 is TGTGCCAGCAGCCCGAACATTGGGGCTGGGGCCAACGTCCTGACTTTC. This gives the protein CASSPNIGAGANVLTF.